This T cell receptor (beta chain) was identified in a study of CD8 T cells in Susac syndrome. An input of about 0.45 to 1 ug of RNA was subjected to reverse transcription using random hexamers. The CDR3 of TCR beta was amplified by immunoSEQ multiplex PCR across 54 Vbeta and 13 Jbeta. In TCRdb, the immunoSEQ multiplex PCR reads were re-called with MiXCR into one record per CDR3 protein. The sample carries about 140,000 distinct CDR3 sequences, less than 95% recorded once. V was pared by 4 bases and J by 10 bases, with 12 bases between. From germline, CDR1 is SGHRS and CDR2 YFSETQ. This CDR3 is 12 amino acids long. TCR beta was sequenced from blood CD8+ and CD4+ T cells. Matched for age and sex, the controls were healthy donors. TEMRA cells were FACS-enriched, unlike CD8+ and CD4+ T cells, which were negatively isolated.

The rearrangement uses TRBV5-1 and TRBJ2-1, with D possibly matching TRBD2 (6 bases). The TCR originated in a human donor in good health. The sample consisted of CD4+ T cells from PBMCs. CDR3 DNA: TGCGCCAGCAGCCAGCAGGCGGGGGAGCAGTTCTTC. This gives the protein CASSQQAGEQFF.